These 2 T cell receptor beta chains share one sample of origin, sequenced in a study of CD8+ T cells in alopecia areata. The treatment: oral pan-JAK inhibitor, 5-10 mg twice daily. Following extraction, RNA underwent reverse transcription to cDNA, which served as the sequencing template. Only in-frame clones appear in the TCRdb table, and some are missing; sequencing was by immunoSEQ multiplex PCR. The sample shows about 200,000 clones, 50% to 60% of them seen only once. The sample consisted of CD4+ T cells sorted from blood, taken at week 4, from a patient treated with tofacitinib. The receptors derive from a human donor with alopecia areata.

In this sample, this clone turned up a few times. This chain connects TRBV23-1 to TRBJ2-1; unclear D gene. TRBV23-1 is assigned to the ORF class and has an uncertain function. Trimming cost V 4 bases and J 10 bases, with 8 bases left between them. This CDR3 has 11 residues. CDR3: CASSLLGEQFF. In DNA, the CDR3 is TGCGCCAGCAGTCTCCTGGGGGAGCAGTTCTTC.

This chain connects TRBV6-4 to TRBJ2-2, with a weak D call TRBD1 (5 bases). Between the trimmed V and J ends, which lost 5 bases and 9 bases, there was a span of 16 bases. Germline V CDR1 and CDR2: MRHNA, SNTAGT. The CDR3 runs 14 residues. The CDR3 reads CASSPSTELRELFF. CDR3 DNA sequence: TGTGCCAGCAGTCCTTCGACAGAGCTCCGGGAGCTGTTTTTT.